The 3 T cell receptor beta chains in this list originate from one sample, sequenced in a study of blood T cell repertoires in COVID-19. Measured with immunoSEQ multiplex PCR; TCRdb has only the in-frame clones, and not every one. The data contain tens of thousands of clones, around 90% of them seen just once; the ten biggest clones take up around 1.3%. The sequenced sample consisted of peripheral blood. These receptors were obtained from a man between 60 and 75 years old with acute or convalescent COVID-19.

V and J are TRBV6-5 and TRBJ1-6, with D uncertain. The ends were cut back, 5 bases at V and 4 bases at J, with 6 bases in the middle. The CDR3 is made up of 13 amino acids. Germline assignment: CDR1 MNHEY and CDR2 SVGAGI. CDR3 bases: TGTGCCAGCAGTCCCCAGTATAATTCACCCCTCCACTTT. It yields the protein CASSPQYNSPLHF.

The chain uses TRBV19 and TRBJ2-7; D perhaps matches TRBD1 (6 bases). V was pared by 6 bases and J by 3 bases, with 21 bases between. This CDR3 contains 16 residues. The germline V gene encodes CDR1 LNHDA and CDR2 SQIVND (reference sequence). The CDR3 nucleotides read TGTGCCAGTAGCAACCCTCTGGACAGTGTTGTCTACGAGCAGTACTTC. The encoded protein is CASSNPLDSVVYEQYF.

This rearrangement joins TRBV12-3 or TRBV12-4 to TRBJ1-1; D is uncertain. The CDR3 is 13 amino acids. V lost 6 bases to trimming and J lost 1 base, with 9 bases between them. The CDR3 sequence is CASRRGPNTEAFF. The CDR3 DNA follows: TGTGCCAGCAGGCGAGGGCCGAACACTGAAGCTTTCTTT.